The 27 T cell receptor beta chains below all came from one sample that was sequenced in a study of molecular identifiers for immune sequencing clone quantification. Each CDR3 protein gets one entry after TCRdb re-called the PCR reads with MiXCR. The sample lists approximately 680,000 distinct CDR3 sequences, about 25% occurring once. The sequencing input was naive CD8+ T cells from blood, with Jurkat cell RNA spiked in. Stated subset: FACS-sorted CD8+CD4-CCR7+CD45RA+ naive T cells. Every receptor here comes from a human donor in good health. Some libraries in this study had Jurkat cell RNA spiked in.

The V gene is TRBV10-2, the J gene TRBJ2-5, with 13 bases matching TRBD2. The CDR3 runs to 17 residues. Looked up from germline, CDR1 is WSHSY and CDR2 is SAAADI. J gave up 2 bases and V 0 bases, and 3 bases lay outside the gene matches. CDR3 in amino acids: CASSESSGLAGQETQYF. DNA of the CDR3: TGCGCCAGCAGTGAGTCGTCGGGACTAGCGGGACAAGAGACCCAGTACTTC.

Concerning this clonotype itself: It may be a read error: a sequence one base away is much more abundant. This chain uses TRBV4-1 with TRBJ1-1, with D maybe TRBD1 (6 bases). The CDR3 is 15 amino acids. Germline V gene lookup returns CDR1 MGHRA and CDR2 YSYEKL. The CDR3: CAGSLPQGRVGEAFF. The CDR3 bases are TGCGCCGGCAGCCTTCCACAGGGAAGGGTCGGTGAAGCTTTCTTT.

At least ten counts were recorded for this clonotype. The chain employs TRBV2 and TRBJ2-3, with a weak D call TRBD2 (5 bases). Trimming stripped 4 bases from V and 0 bases from J, with 11 bases between. Germline V CDR1 and CDR2: SNHLY, FYNNEI. The CDR3 length is 15 residues. The CDR3 DNA reads TGTGCCAGCAGTGGGGTTGGACTGAGCACAGATACGCAGTATTTT. Protein sequence: CASSGVGLSTDTQYF.

Ten or more counts support this clonotype. The V and J genes are TRBV20-1 and TRBJ2-7; 11 bases agree with TRBD2. Losses at the gene ends were 5 bases for V and 0 bases for J; bases not matched to a gene: 3. The CDR3 sequence is 14 residues long. The germline V gene has CDR1 DFQATT and CDR2 SNEGSKA (reference sequence). The CDR3 region has the DNA TGCAGTGCTGTAGCGGGAGGGATCTCCTACGAGCAGTACTTC. This gives the protein CSAVAGGISYEQYF.

This clonotype was recorded at least ten times. This chain links TRBV5-5 with TRBJ2-7; 7 bases agree with TRBD2. Germline CDR1 and CDR2: SGHKS and YYEKEE (reference sequence). The CDR3 sequence is 13 residues long. V shed 1 base, J shed 4 bases, and the junction held 2 bases outside the gene matches. CDR3 nucleotide sequence: TGTGCCAGCAGCTTGACTAGCGAGTACGAGCAGTACTTC. It yields the protein CASSLTSEYEQYF.

To note about this clonotype: This may be a read error, as it is one base from a much larger clone. V is TRBV4-1 and J is TRBJ2-7; TRBD1 is a possible D gene (6 bases). V shed 3 bases and J shed 10 bases, with 16 bases lying between them. CDR3 size: 13 residues. CDR1 is MGHRA and CDR2 is YSYEKL in the germline V gene. The CDR3 bases are TGCGCCAGCAGCCACGTTAGGGGGAGTGATCAGTACTTC. Translated: CASSHVRGSDQYF.

The table lists this clonotype with many counts. The rearrangement uses TRBV20-1 and TRBJ2-3; 12 bases are shared with TRBD2. The length of the CDR3 is 20 residues. Germline-derived CDR1 and CDR2 are DFQATT and SNEGSKA (reference sequence). Unmatched junction bases numbered 17, after V lost 0 bases and J lost 4 bases. CDR3 in DNA: TGCAGTGCTAGAGACCTAACAACCCCAACGAGACTAGCGGGGGCAGATACGCAGTATTTT. Translating gives CSARDLTTPTRLAGADTQYF.

This clonotype was observed a few times. The V call is TRBV7-3, the J call TRBJ2-3; a weak D match, TRBD1 (6 bases). V dropped 4 bases and J dropped 6 bases, with 14 bases sitting between them. This CDR3 has 14 amino acids. Germline CDR1 and CDR2: SGHTA and FQGTGA. CDR3 DNA sequence: TGTGCCAGCAGCTCGATGGACAGCGGCGATACGCAGTATTTT. Its protein is CASSSMDSGDTQYF. Based on the CDR3 plus reference TRBV7-3 and TRBJ2-3, the full variable domain is GAGVSQTPSNKVTEKGKYVELRCDPISGHTALYWYRQSLGQGPEFLIYFQGTGAADDSGLPNDRFFAVRPEGSVSTLKIQRTERGDSAVYLCASSSMDSGDTQYFGPGTRLTVL.

This clonotype was counted a few times. Sequence at one end of the junction differs from germline and may be a read error. V gene TRBV27 combines with J gene TRBJ2-7, with D unresolved. CDR3 length equals 12 residues. Germline V gene lookup returns CDR1 MNHEY and CDR2 SMNVEV (reference sequence). CDR3 in DNA: TGTGTCAGCAGTTCAGGCGCCTACGAGCAGTACTTC. It is translated as CVSSSGAYEQYF.

This clonotype was seen repeatedly, ten times or more. J is TRBJ1-2 and V is TRBV4-2, with D hard to call. The V end lost 0 bases, the J end lost 5 bases, and 13 bases lay between the germline ends. The length of the CDR3 is 15 residues. Germline CDR1 is LGHNA and CDR2 is YNFKEQ. The CDR3 is CASSQEMSGAYGYTF. As DNA, the CDR3 is TGTGCCAGCAGCCAAGAAATGTCAGGAGCTTATGGCTACACCTTC.

Ten or more counts support this clonotype. CDR3 DNA: TGTGCCAGCAGTTTTGGGGGGATGAATGAGCAGTTCTTC. This codes for CASSFGGMNEQFF. J is TRBJ2-1 and V is TRBV12-3 or TRBV12-4; perhaps TRBD2 as D (6 bases). The V end was cut by 3 bases, the J end by 7 bases, with 10 bases between. This CDR3 has 13 residues.

On this clonotype itself: It may be a read error: a sequence one base away is much more abundant. The V and J genes are TRBV5-4 and TRBJ2-5, with D possibly being TRBD1 (6 bases). CDR1 is SGHNT, CDR2 YYREEE, per germline (reference sequence). This CDR3 contains 14 residues. Trimming removed 3 bases from V and 2 bases from J, with 11 bases in between. This CDR3 is CASSSGHVQETQYF. The CDR3 DNA reads as TGTGCCAGCAGCTCGGGACATGTGCAAGAGACCCAGTACTTC.

A single count supports this clonotype. A single base separates this from a much larger clone, so it may be a read error. The final CDR3 position lacks the conserved phenylalanine or tryptophan, pointing to a likely read error. The chain combines TRBV2 with TRBJ1-1, with D perhaps TRBD1 (5 bases). Trimming shortened V by 3 bases and J by 1 base, and 9 bases separated the two germline ends. The CDR3 spans 14 residues. Germline V gene sequence: CDR1 SNHLY, CDR2 FYNNEI. The DNA for the CDR3 is TGTGCCAGCAGTGAGGGACGGGAGAACACTGAAGCTTTCCTT. Translation gives CASSEGRENTEAFL.

This clonotype occurred many times. V is TRBV7-9 and J is TRBJ2-7, with a tentative D call TRBD1 (5 bases). The CDR3 length is 15 residues. Deletions cut 4 bases from V and 4 bases from J, with 17 bases between. Germline lookup yields CDR1 SEHNR and CDR2 FQNEAQ (reference sequence). The CDR3 DNA sequence: TGTGCCAGCAGCTCCACGCGACAGATTATTTACGAGCAGTACTTC. It translates to CASSSTRQIIYEQYF.

This clonotype was counted many times. This rearrangement joins TRBV29-1 to TRBJ2-1; no firm D call. The CDR3 covers 14 residues. Germline V gene data show CDR1 as SQVTM and CDR2 as ANQGSEA. Trimming stripped 4 bases from V and 0 bases from J, with 10 bases between. CDR3 loop: CSVVGTSSYNEQFF. CDR3 nucleotide sequence: TGCAGCGTTGTGGGCACGAGCTCCTACAATGAGCAGTTCTTC.

This clonotype was counted between two and nine times. CDR3 DNA: TGTGCCAGCAGCTCCGCGACAGGGGGCCGTGAAAAACTGTTTTTT. Translating it yields CASSSATGGREKLFF. The chain is built from TRBV7-9 and TRBJ1-4, with TRBD1 matching 10 bases. V dropped 4 bases and J dropped 7; count of bases not matched to a gene: 6. CDR1 is SEHNR, CDR2 FQNEAQ, per germline (reference sequence). The CDR3 is 15 residues long.

This clonotype came up a few times. The chain couples TRBV11-2 to TRBJ2-1; TRBD2 matches 8 bases. The CDR3 length is 15 residues. The V gene's germline CDR1 is SGHAT and CDR2 FQNNGV. The ends lost 1 base at V and 9 bases at J; junction bases unmatched: 8. The DNA of the CDR3 is TGTGCCAGCAGCTTAGGGGTAGCGGGGTCTCCTGAGCAGTTCTTC. Its translation: CASSLGVAGSPEQFF. The full variable domain, in which reference TRBV11-2 and TRBJ2-1 provide the parts outside the CDR3, is EAGVAQSPRYKIIEKRQSVAFWCNPISGHATLYWYQQILGQGPKLLIQFQNNGVVDDSQLPKDRFSAERLKGVDSTLKIQPAKLEDSAVYLCASSLGVAGSPEQFFGPGTRLTVL.

This clonotype was observed a few times. The chain uses TRBV9 and TRBJ2-3, with D uncertain. Trimming shortened V by 2 bases and J by 4 bases, and 8 bases separated the two germline ends. There are 13 residues in the CDR3. The germline gives CDR1 SGDLS, CDR2 YYNGEE. The CDR3 sequence is CASSVLGSDTQYF. CDR3 DNA: TGTGCCAGCAGCGTCCTGGGTTCAGATACGCAGTATTTT.

The sample holds many counts of this clonotype. The V call is TRBV19, the J call TRBJ1-4; 9 bases are a match to TRBD1. This CDR3 comprises 14 residues. The ends lost 6 bases at V and 4 bases at J; junction bases unmatched: 3. The V gene's germline CDR1 is LNHDA and CDR2 SQIVND (reference sequence). Here the CDR3 reads CASRRQGVNEKLFF. The CDR3 DNA is TGTGCCAGTAGAAGACAGGGGGTTAATGAAAAACTGTTTTTT. The full variable domain, its missing parts supplied by reference TRBV19 and TRBJ1-4, is DGGITQSPKYLFRKEGQNVTLSCEQNLNHDAMYWYRQDPGQGLRLIYYSQIVNDFQKGDIAEGYSVSREKKESFPLTVTSAQKNPTAFYLCASRRQGVNEKLFFGSGTQLSVL.

As concerns this clonotype: This clone may be a read error of a much larger clone one base away. The chain joins TRBV7-9 to TRBJ2-3; D is undetermined. This CDR3 comprises 15 residues. The germline V gene encodes CDR1 SEHNR and CDR2 FQNEAQ (reference sequence). The V and J ends lost 2 bases and 3 bases respectively, with 12 bases between them. The CDR3 DNA is TGTGCCAGCAGCTTAAGTTACGGAACTACAGATACGCAGTATTTT. Protein: CASSLSYGTTDTQYF.

This clonotype was recorded at least ten times. This chain joins TRBV7-2 and TRBJ2-3; D unclear. The CDR3 sequence is 11 residues long. Germline values: CDR1 SGHTA, CDR2 FQGNSA. V was cut by 6 bases and J by 4 bases, with 5 bases left in between. CDR3 bases: TGTGCCAGCAGGTTCGCAGATACGCAGTATTTT. Its translation: CASRFADTQYF.

The CDR3 protein is CASSVGDGAYEQYF. In DNA, the CDR3 is TGTGCCAGCAGCGTAGGGGATGGCGCCTACGAGCAGTACTTC. This chain links TRBV9 with TRBJ2-7, with D hard to call. Trimming took off 0 bases at V and 2 bases at J, with 9 bases between the two ends. The CDR3 extends over 14 amino acids. In germline, CDR1 is SGDLS, CDR2 YYNGEE.

This clonotype was counted ten times or more. This sequence joins TRBV5-1 and TRBJ2-7; TRBD2 is a possible D gene (5 bases). The germline CDR1 and CDR2 sequences are SGHRS and YFSETQ. The CDR3 contains 13 residues. V lost 1 base to trimming and J lost 5 bases, with 10 bases between them. CDR3 amino acids: CASSLYGIDEQYF. In nucleotides, the CDR3 is TGCGCCAGCAGCTTGTACGGGATCGACGAGCAGTACTTC.

This clonotype was seen many times. J is TRBJ2-5 and V is TRBV5-4; a weak D match, TRBD2 (5 bases). V was shortened by 6 bases and J by 4 bases, with 16 bases between the two germline ends. Germline assignment: CDR1 SGHNT and CDR2 YYREEE (reference sequence). The CDR3 is made up of 14 amino acids. CDR3 amino acids: CASKEGAVVETQYF. Written as DNA, the CDR3 is TGTGCCAGCAAAGAGGGAGCTGTCGTAGAGACCCAGTACTTC.

The chain uses TRBV12-3 or TRBV12-4 and TRBJ2-5, with 10 bases identical to TRBD1. The CDR3 is 19 amino acids. V lost 5 bases to trimming and J lost 2 bases; unmatched junction nucleotides: 17. CDR3 sequence reads: CASSPTLPGQGKRQETQYF. The CDR3 DNA reads as TGTGCCAGCAGTCCCACACTTCCGGGACAGGGGAAGAGACAAGAGACCCAGTACTTC.

V is TRBV5-1 and J is TRBJ1-1; D possibly corresponds to TRBD1 (5 bases). Germline loops: CDR1 SGHRS, CDR2 YFSETQ. The germline V and J ends were trimmed by 3 bases and 4 bases, with 16 bases remaining between them. CDR3 length: 15 residues. CDR3 coding DNA: TGCGCCAGCAGCTACTACGGGGGAGAGAGCACTGAAGCTTTCTTT. It encodes CASSYYGGESTEAFF. Looking up the rest from reference TRBV5-1 and TRBJ1-1 gives the full variable domain: KAGVTQTPRYLIKTRGQQVTLSCSPISGHRSVSWYQQTPGQGLQFLFEYFSETQRNKGNFPGRFSGRQFSNSRSEMNVSTLELGDSALYLCASSYYGGESTEAFFGQGTRLTVV.

This clonotype was counted ten times or more. The chain has TRBV6-5 and TRBJ1-1; TRBD1 matches 7 bases. The CDR3 loop spans 14 amino acids. CDR1 MNHEY and CDR2 SVGAGI come from the germline V gene. The ends lost 5 bases at V and 3 bases at J; junction bases unmatched: 6. In DNA, the CDR3 is TGTGCCAGCAGTCGACAGGGATATCACACTGAAGCTTTCTTT. This gives the protein CASSRQGYHTEAFF.